This TCR beta chain was recovered during a study of human T cells and chemical hapten exposure. CDR3 length: 12 residues. Between the trimmed V and J ends, which lost 2 bases and 4 bases, there was a span of 7 bases. Germline V gene sequence: CDR1 SGHRS, CDR2 YFSETQ. One entry per CDR3 protein results from TCRdb running MiXCR on the RACE reads. In the table there are some 400,000 distinct CDR3 sequences, roughly 5.3% of which are singletons. This clonotype was observed a handful of times. Time point meaning: pre-sensitization, week 0. The treatment is: therapeutic diphenylcyclopropenone sensitization with weekly scalp DPC.

V usage is TRBV5-1 and J usage is TRBJ2-7; the D is unclear. The origin of this receptor is a woman in her fifties or sixties with alopecia areata. Some clones in this sample may be carry-over from other donors' samples. The material was whole blood, obtained in connection with sensitization to the hapten diphenylcyclopropenone (DPC). CDR3 DNA sequence: TGCGCCAGCAGCTTTACGAGATACGAGCAGTACTTC. Translated: CASSFTRYEQYF.